One and the same sample provided the 21 T cell receptor beta chains below, sequenced in a study of cytomegalovirus exposure and HLA in healthy donors. The primer mix had 60 Vbeta and 13 Jbeta primers. Data came from immunoSEQ multiplex PCR; TCRdb stores just in-frame clones and leaves some out. This sample has 200,000 to 250,000 clones, with about 80% found just once. Sequencing was done on a sample of PBMCs. The origin of the receptors is a man between 18 and 29 years old in good health and CMV-seronegative.

V and J are TRBV15 and TRBJ2-5; 7 positions match TRBD1. CDR1 and CDR2 from the germline V gene are LNHNV and YYDKDF (reference sequence). With 6 bases clipped from V and 3 bases from J, the junction kept 4 bases outside the gene matches. The CDR3 spans 13 residues. CDR3: CATRRTGEETQYF. CDR3 nucleotide sequence: TGTGCCACCAGGAGGACAGGCGAAGAGACCCAGTACTTC.

J is TRBJ2-7 and V is TRBV4-1; D uncertain. V was clipped by 0 bases and J by 3 bases, with 12 bases between them. The CDR3 has 15 amino acids. Germline-derived CDR1 and CDR2 are MGHRA and YSYEKL. CDR3: CASSQEMRGLYEQYF. CDR3 nucleotide sequence: TGCGCCAGCAGCCAAGAAATGAGAGGCCTCTACGAGCAGTACTTC.

The rearrangement uses TRBV5-1 and TRBJ1-1; TRBD1 matches at 8 bases. Germline V gene data show CDR1 as SGHRS and CDR2 as YFSETQ. There are 14 residues in the CDR3. V gave up 4 bases and J gave up 0 bases; unmatched junction bases: 2. As DNA, the CDR3 is TGCGCCAGCAGCCGGGACAGGCTGAACACTGAAGCTTTCTTT. Amino acid sequence: CASSRDRLNTEAFF.

V and J are TRBV7-2 and TRBJ1-2, with 7 bases fitting TRBD1. CDR1 and CDR2 (germline): SGHTA, FQGNSA. CDR3 size: 14 residues. The V segment lost 5 bases and the J segment 6 bases; nucleotides outside the gene matches: 9. CDR3 in amino acids: CASSKPRDSHGYTF. CDR3 nucleotides: TGTGCCAGCAGCAAACCCCGGGACAGCCATGGCTACACCTTC.

This chain connects TRBV27 to TRBJ2-3; D is unresolved. V dropped 0 bases and J dropped 0 bases, with 4 bases sitting between them. Germline CDR1 reads MNHEY; CDR2 reads SMNVEV (reference sequence). The CDR3 is 14 amino acids. The CDR3 here is CASSLSSSTDTQYF. The CDR3 DNA follows: TGTGCCAGCAGTTTATCGTCTAGCACAGATACGCAGTATTTT.

The V gene is TRBV27, the J gene TRBJ1-1, with a tentative D call TRBD1 (6 bases). V lost 5 bases, J lost 2 bases, and 9 bases lay in between. Per the germline V gene, CDR1 is MNHEY and CDR2 is SMNVEV (reference sequence). CDR3 length equals 13 residues. The CDR3 DNA reads TGTGCCAGCAGTCAGGGGTTTAACACTGAAGCTTTCTTT. This translates into CASSQGFNTEAFF.

J is TRBJ1-1 and V is TRBV30; 7 bases are a match to TRBD1. CDR1 is GTSNPN and CDR2 is SVGIG in the germline V gene (reference sequence). This CDR3 has 15 residues. Germline trimming cut 7 bases from V and 4 bases from J; bases unmatched to any gene: 15. The CDR3 is CASTRGLIGGTEAFF. The CDR3 bases are TGTGCCTCTACTAGGGGGCTAATAGGAGGCACTGAAGCTTTCTTT.

This clone was recorded only once. The chain is built from TRBV11-2 and TRBJ2-4; D is perhaps TRBD1 (5 bases). The CDR3 has 15 amino acids. Germline-derived CDR1 and CDR2 are SGHAT and FQNNGV. Trimming pared 0 bases from V and 3 bases from J, leaving 9 bases between. CDR3 DNA: TGTGCCAGCAGCTTAGACAGGGATGGCAAAAACATTCAGTACTTC. Protein: CASSLDRDGKNIQYF.

This clone occurred many times. The chain joins TRBV11-2 to TRBJ1-1; the D gene is possibly TRBD1 (5 bases). V gave up 0 bases and J gave up 0 bases, with 11 bases separating them. Germline V CDR1 and CDR2: SGHAT, FQNNGV. The CDR3 is made up of 16 amino acids. CDR3 loop: CASSLEGRHMNTEAFF. In DNA form, the CDR3 reads TGTGCCAGCAGCTTAGAGGGGCGCCATATGAACACTGAAGCTTTCTTT. Combining the CDR3 with reference TRBV11-2 and TRBJ1-1 gives the whole variable domain EAGVAQSPRYKIIEKRQSVAFWCNPISGHATLYWYQQILGQGPKLLIQFQNNGVVDDSQLPKDRFSAERLKGVDSTLKIQPAKLEDSAVYLCASSLEGRHMNTEAFFGQGTRLTVV.

This clone was seen only a few times. The chain recombines TRBV28 with TRBJ2-1, with 10 nucleotides matching TRBD2. This CDR3 region has 15 residues. In germline, CDR1 is MDHEN, CDR2 SYDVKM. Trimming took 7 bases from V and 9 from J; bases not matched to a gene: 12. CDR3 sequence reads: CASTQLAGDFGEQFF. CDR3 DNA sequence: TGTGCCAGCACGCAGCTAGCGGGAGATTTTGGTGAGCAGTTCTTC.

V is TRBV28 and J is TRBJ2-7; weak D call: TRBD2 (7 bases). V was trimmed by 7 bases and J by 0 bases, leaving 10 bases between them. Per the germline V gene, CDR1 is MDHEN and CDR2 is SYDVKM. This CDR3 has 13 residues. In nucleotides, the CDR3 is TGTGCCAGCATAAGGGGGGGCTCCTACGAGCAGTACTTC. Translated, it gives CASIRGGSYEQYF.

In its sample, this clone was seen once. V usage is TRBV14 and J usage is TRBJ2-5; 8 bases map to TRBD2. Germline loops: CDR1 SGHDN, CDR2 FVKESK. Trimming removed 4 bases from V and 5 bases from J; junction bases left unmatched: 3. The CDR3 sequence is 13 residues long. The DNA of the CDR3 is TGTGCCAGCAGCCTCGGGGGGGGTGAGACCCAGTACTTC. Protein: CASSLGGGETQYF. Full variable domain (outside the CDR3, taken from reference TRBV14 and TRBJ2-5): EAGVTQFPSHSVIEKGQTVTLRCDPISGHDNLYWYRRVMGKEIKFLLHFVKESKQDESGMPNNRFLAERTGGTYSTLKVQPAELEDSGVYFCASSLGGGETQYFGPGTRLLVL.

This chain joins TRBV5-1 and TRBJ2-2; 8 positions match TRBD1. CDR3 size: 16 residues. V lost 4 bases, J lost 0 bases, and 5 bases stayed unmatched. From germline, CDR1 is SGHRS and CDR2 YFSETQ. The CDR3 nucleotides are TGCGCCAGCAGCCCGAGGACAGGGACGAACACCGGGGAGCTGTTTTTT. As protein: CASSPRTGTNTGELFF.

This clone was counted a single time. J is TRBJ1-5 and V is TRBV19, with D possibly matching TRBD1 (5 bases). The CDR3 has 14 amino acids. The V and J ends lost 0 bases and 5 bases respectively, with 8 bases between them. Germline loops: CDR1 LNHDA, CDR2 SQIVND (reference sequence). The CDR3 DNA is TGTGCCAGTAGTATAGATGGGGGGGATCAGCCCCAGCATTTT. Amino acids: CASSIDGGDQPQHF.

The chain's CDR3 is CASSIDRPGGRDTQYF. CDR3 coding DNA: TGTGCCAGTAGTATAGATCGGCCAGGGGGCAGGGATACGCAGTATTTT. This chain links TRBV19 with TRBJ2-3; 8 positions agree with TRBD1. The CDR3 runs to 16 residues. Germline V gene sequence: CDR1 LNHDA, CDR2 SQIVND (reference sequence). Trimming at V came to 0 bases and at J to 6 bases, leaving 8 bases not matched to a gene.

The chain combines TRBV15 with TRBJ1-1; weak D call: TRBD1 (5 bases). Germline CDR1 and CDR2: LNHNV and YYDKDF (reference sequence). This CDR3 has 13 amino acids. V dropped 4 bases and J dropped 3 bases, with 9 bases sitting between them. CDR3: CATSIVGDTEAFF. The DNA of the CDR3 is TGTGCCACCAGCATTGTAGGGGACACTGAAGCTTTCTTT.

The V and J genes are TRBV11-2 and TRBJ1-1, with a weak D call TRBD1 (5 bases). The length of the CDR3 is 14 residues. Germline V gene sequence: CDR1 SGHAT, CDR2 FQNNGV. The V gene lost 5 bases and the J gene lost 2 bases, with 12 bases spanning the gap. DNA for the CDR3: TGTGCCAGCAGCCTCCAGGGAGGAAACACTGAAGCTTTCTTT. Residues: CASSLQGGNTEAFF. The full variable domain, in which reference TRBV11-2 and TRBJ1-1 provide the parts outside the CDR3, is EAGVAQSPRYKIIEKRQSVAFWCNPISGHATLYWYQQILGQGPKLLIQFQNNGVVDDSQLPKDRFSAERLKGVDSTLKIQPAKLEDSAVYLCASSLQGGNTEAFFGQGTRLTVV.

The rearrangement uses TRBV5-5 and TRBJ2-2; D possibly corresponds to TRBD1 (6 bases). From germline, CDR1 is SGHKS and CDR2 YYEKEE (reference sequence). V lost 1 base, J lost 8 bases, and 12 bases lay in between. The length of the CDR3 is 14 residues. The CDR3 protein is CASSLLGTKGELFF. The CDR3 DNA sequence: TGTGCCAGCAGCTTGTTAGGGACAAAAGGGGAGCTGTTTTTT.

The CDR3 bases are TGTGCCAGCAGCGTAGCTACGTACAATGAGCAGTTCTTC. Translating it yields CASSVATYNEQFF. The V and J genes are TRBV9 and TRBJ2-1; D unclear. CDR3 length: 13 amino acids. The germline CDR1 and CDR2 sequences are SGDLS and YYNGEE. V lost 0 bases, J lost 4 bases, and 5 bases lay in between.

This clone was observed many times. The chain combines TRBV2 with TRBJ1-5; 7 positions agree with TRBD1. Germline values: CDR1 SNHLY, CDR2 FYNNEI. The CDR3 spans 15 residues. V lost 4 bases and J lost 3; bases outside the gene matches: 6. The CDR3, as DNA: TGTGCCAGCAGTGCCCTACAGGGGACCAATCAGCCCCAGCATTTT. Protein: CASSALQGTNQPQHF. The variable domain in full, with the rest retrieved from reference TRBV2 and TRBJ1-5, is EPEVTQTPSHQVTQMGQEVILRCVPISNHLYFYWYRQILGQKVEFLVSFYNNEISEKSEIFDDQFSVERPDGSNFTLKIRSTKLEDSAMYFCASSALQGTNQPQHFGDGTRLSIL.

DNA of the CDR3: TGTGCCAGTAGTAACGAGGCCGAGGCAGATACGCAGTATTTT. Translating gives CASSNEAEADTQYF. This chain uses TRBV19 with TRBJ2-3; D not resolved. V was pared by 4 bases and J by 4 bases, with 12 bases between. Germline V CDR1 and CDR2: LNHDA, SQIVND (reference sequence). There are 14 residues in the CDR3.